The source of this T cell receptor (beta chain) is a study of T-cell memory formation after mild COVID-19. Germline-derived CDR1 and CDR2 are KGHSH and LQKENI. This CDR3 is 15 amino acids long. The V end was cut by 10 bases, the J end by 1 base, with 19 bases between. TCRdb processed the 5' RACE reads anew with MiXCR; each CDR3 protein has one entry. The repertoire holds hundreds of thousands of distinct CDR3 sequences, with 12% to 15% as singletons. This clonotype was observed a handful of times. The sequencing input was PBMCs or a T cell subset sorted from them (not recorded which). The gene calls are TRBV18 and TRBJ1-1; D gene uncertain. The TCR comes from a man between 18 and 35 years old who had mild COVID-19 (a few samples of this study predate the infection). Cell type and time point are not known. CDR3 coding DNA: TGTGCCACGAACAACAATCCGGATTCGAACACTGAAGCTTTCTTT. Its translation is CATNNNPDSNTEAFF.